The 10 T cell receptor beta chains given below trace back to one sample, sequenced in a study of blood T cell repertoires in COVID-19. TCRdb's table, derived via immunoSEQ multiplex PCR, lists solely in-frame clones and lacks some. The table includes 300,000 to 350,000 clones, approximately 83% detected once. Sequencing was performed on PBMCs or T cells enriched from blood (not recorded which). The receptors come from a man aged 25-40 years who had recovered from COVID-19.

A few counts support this clone. The V gene is TRBV29-1, the J gene TRBJ1-3; D unclear. The length of the CDR3 is 13 residues. The germline V gene has CDR1 SQVTM and CDR2 ANQGSEA. V lost 4 bases and J 0 bases, leaving 7 bases between the germline ends. The CDR3 sequence: CSVGVGSGNTIYF. CDR3 sequence (DNA): TGCAGCGTTGGTGTCGGCTCTGGAAACACCATATATTTT.

The J gene is TRBJ1-2, the V gene TRBV15; D perhaps matches TRBD1 (6 bases). Germline values: CDR1 LNHNV, CDR2 YYDKDF (reference sequence). This CDR3 has 15 amino acids. The V end lost 0 bases, the J end lost 8 bases, and 16 bases lay between the germline ends. The CDR3 bases are TGTGCCACCAGCAGAGATATAAACAGGGAGGGCGGCTACACCTTC. This translates into CATSRDINREGGYTF.

Written as DNA, the CDR3 is TGTGCCAGCAGTAGGGACAGGTCCAAGGAAGCTTTCTTT. This translates into CASSRDRSKEAFF. The chain links TRBV6-5 to TRBJ1-1; TRBD1 agrees at 8 bases. J gave up 8 bases and V 5 bases, and 7 bases lay outside the gene matches. The CDR3 is 13 residues long. Germline lookup yields CDR1 MNHEY and CDR2 SVGAGI.

This chain joins TRBV11-1 and TRBJ1-2; D unclear. V was shortened by 5 bases and J by 3 bases, with 10 bases between the two germline ends. The length of the CDR3 is 13 residues. Per germline, CDR1 SGHAT and CDR2 FQDESV (reference sequence). This chain's CDR3 is CASSPLGDYGYTF. The CDR3 DNA is TGTGCCAGCAGCCCCCTCGGGGACTATGGCTACACCTTC.

This sequence joins TRBV5-1 and TRBJ1-3, with D unresolved. This CDR3 comprises 14 residues. Deletions cut 5 bases from V and 2 bases from J, with 11 bases between. Germline V gene lookup returns CDR1 SGHRS and CDR2 YFSETQ. CDR3 in DNA: TGCGCCAGCAGGTCAGGCCAACCTGGAAACACCATATATTTT. This translates into CASRSGQPGNTIYF.

The gene calls are TRBV5-1 and TRBJ2-1, with TRBD1 as a possible D gene (6 bases). V lost 4 bases, J lost 5 bases, and 10 bases lay in between. Germline V CDR1 and CDR2: SGHRS, YFSETQ. This CDR3 is built from 13 residues. The CDR3 DNA reads TGCGCCAGCAGCGCCGGACAGAACAATGAGCAGTTCTTC. As protein: CASSAGQNNEQFF.

This chain links TRBV6-5 with TRBJ1-1; 7 positions agree with TRBD1. V trimming: 6 bases; J trimming: 5 bases; junction bases outside the gene matches: 12. Germline V CDR1 and CDR2: MNHEY, SVGAGI. The CDR3 covers 15 residues. In DNA, the CDR3 is TGTGCCAGCAGGTCTGGACAGGCGACCGGGACTGAAGCTTTCTTT. Protein sequence: CASRSGQATGTEAFF.

As concerns this clone: Within the sample, other DNA sequences also encode this same CDR3. The genes are TRBV7-2 and TRBJ1-2; D perhaps matches TRBD1 (6 bases). Germline V CDR1 and CDR2: SGHTA, FQGNSA. Trimming stripped 3 bases from V and 5 bases from J, with 10 bases between. The CDR3 is made up of 13 amino acids. This CDR3 reads CASSFQGSYGYTF. The CDR3 nucleotides read TGTGCCAGCAGCTTCCAGGGGTCGTATGGCTACACCTTC.

This chain joins TRBV7-9 and TRBJ1-1, with 7 bases fitting TRBD1. The CDR3 runs to 14 residues. V lost 5 bases and J lost 0; bases outside the gene matches: 3. CDR1 is SEHNR, CDR2 FQNEAQ, per germline (reference sequence). The CDR3 is CASSRDSMNTEAFF. As DNA, the CDR3 is TGTGCCAGCAGCCGGGACAGTATGAACACTGAAGCTTTCTTT. The complete variable domain, with remaining parts taken from reference TRBV7-9 and TRBJ1-1, reads DTGVSQNPRHKITKRGQNVTFRCDPISEHNRLYWYRQTLGQGPEFLTYFQNEAQLEKSRLLSDRFSAERPKGSFSTLEIQRTEQGDSAMYLCASSRDSMNTEAFFGQGTRLTVV.

The chain links TRBV12-3 or TRBV12-4 to TRBJ2-7; no clear D. V lost 5 bases and J lost 4, with 9 bases in between. This CDR3 region has 12 residues. The DNA for the CDR3 is TGTGCCAGCAGTCTATACCGTTACGAGCAGTACTTC. The encoded protein is CASSLYRYEQYF.